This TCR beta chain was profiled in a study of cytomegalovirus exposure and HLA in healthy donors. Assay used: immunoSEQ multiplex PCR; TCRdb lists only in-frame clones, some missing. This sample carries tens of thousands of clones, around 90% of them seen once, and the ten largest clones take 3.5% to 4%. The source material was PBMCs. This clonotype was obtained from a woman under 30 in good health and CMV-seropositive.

The DNA for the CDR3 is TGTGCCAGCAGGCTCTTCGGGAGCTACGAGCAGTACTTC. Protein: CASRLFGSYEQYF. The chain combines TRBV11-2 with TRBJ2-7; perhaps TRBD2 as D (6 bases). The V and J ends lost 6 bases and 3 bases respectively, with 12 bases between them. In germline, CDR1 is SGHAT, CDR2 FQNNGV. This CDR3 is 13 amino acids long.